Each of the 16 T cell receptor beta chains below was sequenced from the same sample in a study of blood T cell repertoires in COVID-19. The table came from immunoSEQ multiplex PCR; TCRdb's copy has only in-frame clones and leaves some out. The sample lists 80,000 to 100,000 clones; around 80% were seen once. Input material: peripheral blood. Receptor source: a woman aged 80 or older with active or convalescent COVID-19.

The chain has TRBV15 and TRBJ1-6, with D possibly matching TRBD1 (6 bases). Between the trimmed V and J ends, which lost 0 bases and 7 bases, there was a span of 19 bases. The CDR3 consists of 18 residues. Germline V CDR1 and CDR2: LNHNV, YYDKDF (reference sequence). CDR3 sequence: CATSRDTGPGQINSPLHF. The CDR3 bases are TGTGCCACCAGCAGAGATACGGGCCCGGGACAAATCAATTCACCCCTCCACTTT.

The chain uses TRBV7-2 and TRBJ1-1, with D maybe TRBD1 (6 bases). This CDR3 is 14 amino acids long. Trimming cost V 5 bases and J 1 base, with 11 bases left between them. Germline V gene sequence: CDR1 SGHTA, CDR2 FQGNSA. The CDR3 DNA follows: TGTGCCAGCAGCCCGGTGACAGGGAACACTGAAGCTTTCTTT. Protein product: CASSPVTGNTEAFF. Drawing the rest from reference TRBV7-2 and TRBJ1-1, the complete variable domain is GAGVSQSPSNKVTEKGKDVELRCDPISGHTALYWYRQSLGQGLEFLIYFQGNSAPDKSGLPSDRFSAERTGGSVSTLTIQRTQQEDSAVYLCASSPVTGNTEAFFGQGTRLTVV.

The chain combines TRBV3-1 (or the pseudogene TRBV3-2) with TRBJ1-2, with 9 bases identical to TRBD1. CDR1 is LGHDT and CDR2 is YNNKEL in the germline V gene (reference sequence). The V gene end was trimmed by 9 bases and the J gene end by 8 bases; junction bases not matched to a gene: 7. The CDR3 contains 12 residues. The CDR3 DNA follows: TGTGCCAGTCAGGACAGGGGAGGGGGCTACACCTTC. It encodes CASQDRGGGYTF.

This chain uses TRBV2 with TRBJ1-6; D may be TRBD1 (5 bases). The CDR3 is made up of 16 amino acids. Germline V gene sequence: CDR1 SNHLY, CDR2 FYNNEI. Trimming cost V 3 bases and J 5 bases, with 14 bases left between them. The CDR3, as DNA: TGTGCCAGCAGTGAGGAGGAGGGGAGGAATAATTCACCCCTCCACTTT. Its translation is CASSEEEGRNNSPLHF. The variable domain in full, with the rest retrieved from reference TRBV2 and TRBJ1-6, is EPEVTQTPSHQVTQMGQEVILRCVPISNHLYFYWYRQILGQKVEFLVSFYNNEISEKSEIFDDQFSVERPDGSNFTLKIRSTKLEDSAMYFCASSEEEGRNNSPLHFGNGTRLTVT.

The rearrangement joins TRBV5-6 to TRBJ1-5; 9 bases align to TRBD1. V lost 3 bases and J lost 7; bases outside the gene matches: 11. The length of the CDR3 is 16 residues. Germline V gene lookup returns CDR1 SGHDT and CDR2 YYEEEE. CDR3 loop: CASSSGLQGARQPQHF. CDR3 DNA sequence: TGTGCCAGCAGCTCCGGATTACAGGGGGCTAGGCAGCCCCAGCATTTT.

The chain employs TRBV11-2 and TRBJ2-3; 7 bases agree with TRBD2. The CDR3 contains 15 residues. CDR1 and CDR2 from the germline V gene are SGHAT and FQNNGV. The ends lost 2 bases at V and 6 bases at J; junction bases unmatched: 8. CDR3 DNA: TGTGCCAGCAGCTTATCACTAGCGCGGGCGGATACGCAGTATTTT. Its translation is CASSLSLARADTQYF.

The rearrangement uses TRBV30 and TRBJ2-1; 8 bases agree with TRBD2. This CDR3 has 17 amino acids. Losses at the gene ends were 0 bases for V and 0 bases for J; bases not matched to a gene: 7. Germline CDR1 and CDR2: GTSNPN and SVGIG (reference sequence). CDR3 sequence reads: CAWSVLRSGSSYNEQFF. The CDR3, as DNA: TGTGCCTGGAGTGTGCTGAGAAGCGGGAGCTCCTACAATGAGCAGTTCTTC. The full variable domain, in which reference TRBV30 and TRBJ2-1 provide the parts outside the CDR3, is SQTIHQWPATLVQPVGSPLSLECTVEGTSNPNLYWYRQAAGRGLQLLFYSVGIGQISSEVPQNLSASRPQDRQFILSSKKLLLSDSGFYLCAWSVLRSGSSYNEQFFGPGTRLTVL.

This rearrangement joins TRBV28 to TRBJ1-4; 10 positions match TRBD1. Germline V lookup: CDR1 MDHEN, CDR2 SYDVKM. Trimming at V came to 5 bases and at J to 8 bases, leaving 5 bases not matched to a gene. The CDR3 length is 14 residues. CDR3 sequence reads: CASSPGTGEEKLFF. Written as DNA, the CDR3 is TGTGCCAGCAGTCCCGGGACAGGGGAGGAAAAACTGTTTTTT.

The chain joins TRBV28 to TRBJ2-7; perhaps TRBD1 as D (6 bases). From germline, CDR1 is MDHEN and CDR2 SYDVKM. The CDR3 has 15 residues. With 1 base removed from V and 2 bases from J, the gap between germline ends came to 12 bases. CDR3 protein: CASSLLQGLTYEQYF. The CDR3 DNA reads TGTGCCAGCAGTTTATTGCAGGGGCTGACCTACGAGCAGTACTTC.

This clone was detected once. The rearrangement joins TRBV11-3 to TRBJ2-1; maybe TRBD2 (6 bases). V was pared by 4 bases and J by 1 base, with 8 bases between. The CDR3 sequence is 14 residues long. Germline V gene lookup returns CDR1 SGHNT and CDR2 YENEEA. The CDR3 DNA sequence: TGTGCCAGCAGCTACAGCGGGTCCTACAATGAGCAGTTCTTC. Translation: CASSYSGSYNEQFF.

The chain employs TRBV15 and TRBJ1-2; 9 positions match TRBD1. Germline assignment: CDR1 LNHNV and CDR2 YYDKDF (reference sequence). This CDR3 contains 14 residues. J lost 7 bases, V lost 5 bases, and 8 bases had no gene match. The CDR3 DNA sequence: TGTGCCACCAGCGGAGCACAGGGGGCGCTTGGCTACACCTTC. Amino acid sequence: CATSGAQGALGYTF.

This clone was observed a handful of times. Here the CDR3 reads CASSQDLGAGSPLHF. For the CDR3, the DNA is TGTGCCAGCAGCCAAGATTTGGGGGCAGGTTCACCCCTCCACTTT. The chain joins TRBV4-2 to TRBJ1-6; a possible D gene is TRBD1 (6 bases). The CDR3 has 15 residues. Trimming pared 0 bases from V and 9 bases from J, leaving 12 bases between. The germline gives CDR1 LGHNA, CDR2 YNFKEQ.

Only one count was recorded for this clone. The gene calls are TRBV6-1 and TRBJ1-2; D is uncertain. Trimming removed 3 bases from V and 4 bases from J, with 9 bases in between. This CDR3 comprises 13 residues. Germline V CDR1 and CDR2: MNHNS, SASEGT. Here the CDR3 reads CASSEGSFYGYTF. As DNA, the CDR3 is TGTGCCAGCAGTGAGGGCAGCTTCTATGGCTACACCTTC.

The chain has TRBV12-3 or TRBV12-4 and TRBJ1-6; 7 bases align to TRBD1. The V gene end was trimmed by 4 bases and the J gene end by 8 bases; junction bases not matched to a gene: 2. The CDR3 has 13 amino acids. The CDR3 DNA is TGTGCCAGCAGTTCCCAGGGGGATTCACCCCTCCACTTT. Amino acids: CASSSQGDSPLHF.

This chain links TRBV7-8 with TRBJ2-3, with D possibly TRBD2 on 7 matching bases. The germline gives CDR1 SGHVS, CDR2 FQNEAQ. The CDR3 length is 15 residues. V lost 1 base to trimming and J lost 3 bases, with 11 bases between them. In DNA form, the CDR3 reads TGTGCCAGCAGCTTAGGAGGGGGGGAGACAGATACGCAGTATTTT. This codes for CASSLGGGETDTQYF. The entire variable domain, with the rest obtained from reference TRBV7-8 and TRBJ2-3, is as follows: GAGVSQSPRYKVAKRGQDVALRCDPISGHVSLFWYQQALGQGPEFLTYFQNEAQLDKSGLPSDRFFAERPEGSVSTLKIQRTQQEDSAVYLCASSLGGGETDTQYFGPGTRLTVL.

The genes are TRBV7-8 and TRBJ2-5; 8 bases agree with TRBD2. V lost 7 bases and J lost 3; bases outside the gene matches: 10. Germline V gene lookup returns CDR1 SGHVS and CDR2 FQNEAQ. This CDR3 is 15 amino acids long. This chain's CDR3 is CASTLGSGAKETQYF. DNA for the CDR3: TGTGCCAGCACCTTGGGTAGCGGGGCCAAAGAGACCCAGTACTTC.